The 15 T cell receptor beta chains reported below all come from one sample, sequenced in a study of cytomegalovirus exposure and HLA in healthy donors. Amplification used 60 Vbeta primers and 13 Jbeta primers. The table came from immunoSEQ multiplex PCR; TCRdb's copy has only in-frame clones and leaves some out. The sample includes about 100,000 clones, approximately 79% of them seen just once. Sequencing used PBMCs. The receptors here all came from a woman in her thirties or forties in good health and CMV-seropositive.

The V and J genes are TRBV30 and TRBJ1-1, with 7 nucleotides matching TRBD1. Trimming removed 7 bases from V and 7 bases from J; junction bases left unmatched: 15. CDR3 length: 14 residues. Germline values: CDR1 GTSNPN, CDR2 SVGIG (reference sequence). CDR3 loop: CASTPGQNIFEAFF. CDR3 DNA sequence: TGTGCCTCAACTCCGGGACAGAATATTTTTGAAGCTTTCTTT.

This clone was counted once. Different DNA sequences within this sample yield the same CDR3. V gene TRBV4-3 combines with J gene TRBJ1-1, with TRBD1 matching over 7 bases. The CDR3 is made up of 16 amino acids. The ends lost 0 bases at V and 1 base at J; junction bases unmatched: 5. Germline values: CDR1 LGHNA, CDR2 YSLEER. The CDR3 DNA reads as TGCGCCAGCAGCCAAGATGGGACAGAGCAGAACACTGAAGCTTTCTTT. It is translated as CASSQDGTEQNTEAFF.

Here the CDR3 DNA reads TGTGCCAGCAGTTTAGGGGACAGGTGGAGCTCACCCCTCCACTTT. Protein sequence: CASSLGDRWSSPLHF. The chain is built from TRBV27 and TRBJ1-6; 8 bases fit TRBD1. Germline CDR1 and CDR2: MNHEY and SMNVEV (reference sequence). The J segment lost 10 bases and the V segment lost 2 bases, leaving 7 bases of the junction unmatched. The CDR3 loop spans 15 amino acids.

This clone was observed a handful of times. V usage is TRBV6-6 and J usage is TRBJ1-2; TRBD1 agrees at 7 bases. With V trimmed by 5 bases and J by 5 bases, 5 bases remained unmatched. This CDR3 is built from 13 residues. Germline values: CDR1 MNHNY, CDR2 SVGAGI (reference sequence). Here the CDR3 reads CASSGGTDYGYTF. The CDR3 bases are TGTGCCAGCAGTGGGGGGACAGATTATGGCTACACCTTC.

V is TRBV9 and J is TRBJ1-3, with D perhaps matching TRBD1 (6 bases). V was clipped by 4 bases and J by 2 bases, with 13 bases between them. The CDR3 length is 15 residues. CDR1 is SGDLS and CDR2 is YYNGEE in the germline V gene. The CDR3: CASSPRTEPGNTIYF. The CDR3 DNA is TGTGCCAGCAGCCCAAGGACAGAACCTGGAAACACCATATATTTT.

Here the CDR3 reads CASSSGQMGDTQYF. The CDR3 coding sequence is TGTGCCAGCAGCTCGGGACAGATGGGGGATACGCAGTATTTT. V and J are TRBV7-3 and TRBJ2-3, with 7 bases identical to TRBD1. This CDR3 has 14 residues. Germline CDR1 and CDR2: SGHTA and FQGTGA. Germline trimming cut 4 bases from V and 6 bases from J; bases unmatched to any gene: 7.

This clone appeared a single time. This chain uses TRBV4-1 with TRBJ1-4; D not certain. This CDR3 contains 13 residues. Trimming pared 1 base from V and 8 bases from J, leaving 8 bases between. CDR1 is MGHRA and CDR2 is YSYEKL in the germline V gene. CDR3 sequence (DNA): TGCGCCAGCAGCCAAGGTTTCGTAGAAAAACTGTTTTTT. Its translation: CASSQGFVEKLFF.

The rearrangement links TRBV6-1 to TRBJ2-7; 9 nucleotides line up with TRBD1. Germline CDR1 MNHNS, CDR2 SASEGT. Trimming at V came to 2 bases and at J to 3 bases, leaving 8 bases not matched to a gene. The CDR3 runs 16 residues. The CDR3 region is CASSEFGQGSLYEQYF. The CDR3 nucleotides are TGTGCCAGCAGTGAATTCGGACAGGGGAGCCTCTACGAGCAGTACTTC.

This chain uses TRBV5-5 with TRBJ1-3, with 8 bases fitting TRBD1. V lost 0 bases to trimming and J lost 8 bases; unmatched junction nucleotides: 7. This CDR3 is built from 15 residues. CDR1 SGHKS and CDR2 YYEKEE come from the germline V gene (reference sequence). The CDR3 DNA sequence: TGTGCCAGCAGCTTGGATACCGACAGGGGATACACCATATATTTT. It translates to CASSLDTDRGYTIYF. Variable domain in full (rest from reference TRBV5-5 and TRBJ1-3): DAGVTQSPTHLIKTRGQQVTLRCSPISGHKSVSWYQQVLGQGPQFIFQYYEKEERGRGNFPDRFSARQFPNYSSELNVNALLLGDSALYLCASSLDTDRGYTIYFGEGSWLTVV.

This chain uses TRBV30 with TRBJ1-2; TRBD1 agrees at 8 bases. This CDR3 is 15 amino acids long. CDR1 and CDR2 (germline): GTSNPN, SVGIG (reference sequence). V gave up 0 bases and J gave up 8 bases; unmatched junction bases: 11. CDR3 region: CAWSVRTGKWGGYTF. The CDR3 nucleotides are TGTGCCTGGAGTGTAAGGACAGGGAAGTGGGGCGGCTACACCTTC.

The V call is TRBV7-2, the J call TRBJ1-1; D perhaps matches TRBD1 (5 bases). This CDR3 has 14 residues. Deletions cut 5 bases from V and 5 bases from J, with 15 bases between. The V gene's germline CDR1 is SGHTA and CDR2 FQGNSA. CDR3 DNA: TGTGCCAGCAGCCCCCGTCCTCGGGGGACTGAAGCTTTCTTT. Amino acids: CASSPRPRGTEAFF.

The chain carries TRBV2 and TRBJ1-1; the D gene is possibly TRBD1 (5 bases). Germline CDR1 reads SNHLY; CDR2 reads FYNNEI. CDR3 length equals 15 residues. Trimming shortened V by 8 bases and J by 0 bases, and 16 bases separated the two germline ends. CDR3 coding DNA: TGTGCCAGCTCGATCAGGGCACTTATGAACACTGAAGCTTTCTTT. Its protein product is CASSIRALMNTEAFF.

This rearrangement joins TRBV5-6 to TRBJ2-1, with a possible D match to TRBD1 (5 bases). The CDR3 length is 13 residues. Germline lookup yields CDR1 SGHDT and CDR2 YYEEEE. The ends were cut back, 4 bases at V and 6 bases at J, with 11 bases in the middle. The CDR3 reads CASSQGDLNEQFF. As DNA, the CDR3 is TGTGCCAGCAGCCAGGGCGATCTCAATGAGCAGTTCTTC. The complete variable domain, with remaining parts taken from reference TRBV5-6 and TRBJ2-1, reads DAGVTQSPTHLIKTRGQQVTLRCSPKSGHDTVSWYQQALGQGPQFIFQYYEEEERQRGNFPDRFSGHQFPNYSSELNVNALLLGDSALYLCASSQGDLNEQFFGPGTRLTVL.

The chain couples TRBV7-9 to TRBJ2-7, with D tentatively TRBD1 (5 bases). Germline V gives CDR1 SEHNR, CDR2 FQNEAQ (reference sequence). Trimming took 0 bases from V and 1 from J, leaving 13 bases between them. This CDR3 is built from 16 residues. As DNA, the CDR3 is TGTGCCAGCAGCTTAGCGCTCACAGGATCTTCCTACGAGCAGTACTTC. Encoded protein: CASSLALTGSSYEQYF.

The rearrangement joins TRBV7-9 to TRBJ2-3; D call uncertain. CDR1 is SEHNR, CDR2 FQNEAQ, per germline (reference sequence). The CDR3 is 14 amino acids. Trimming took off 1 base at V and 0 bases at J, with 5 bases between the two ends. CDR3 nucleotides: TGTGCCAGCAGCTTAGGCGCCAGCACAGATACGCAGTATTTT. Translated, it gives CASSLGASTDTQYF.